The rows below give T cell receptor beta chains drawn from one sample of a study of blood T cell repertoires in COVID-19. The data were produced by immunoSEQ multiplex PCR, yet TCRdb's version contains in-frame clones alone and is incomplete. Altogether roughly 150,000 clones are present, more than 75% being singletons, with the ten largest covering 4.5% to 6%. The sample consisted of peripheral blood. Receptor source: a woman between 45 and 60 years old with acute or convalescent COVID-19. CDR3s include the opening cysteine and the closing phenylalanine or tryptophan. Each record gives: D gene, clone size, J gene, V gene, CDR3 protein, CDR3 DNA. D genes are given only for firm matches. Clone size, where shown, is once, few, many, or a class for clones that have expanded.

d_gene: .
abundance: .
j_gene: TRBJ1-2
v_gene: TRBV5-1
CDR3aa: CASSFFNNYGYTF
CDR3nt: TGCGCCAGCAGCTTTTTTAATAACTATGGCTACACCTTC

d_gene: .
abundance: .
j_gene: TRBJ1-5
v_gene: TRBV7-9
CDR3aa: CASSPTGSNQPQHF
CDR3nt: TGTGCCAGCAGCCCTACAGGGTCGAACCAGCCCCAGCATTTT

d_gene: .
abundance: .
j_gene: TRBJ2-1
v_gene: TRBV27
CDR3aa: CASTSGRDEQFF
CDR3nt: TGTGCCAGCACTTCTGGGCGTGATGAGCAGTTCTTC

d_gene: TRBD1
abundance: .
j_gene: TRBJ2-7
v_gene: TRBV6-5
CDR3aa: CASSWTGVGHEQYF
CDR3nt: TGTGCCAGCAGCTGGACAGGGGTTGGGCACGAGCAGTACTTC

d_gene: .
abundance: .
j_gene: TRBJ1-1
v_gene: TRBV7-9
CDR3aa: CASSRQGSLNTEAFF
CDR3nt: TGTGCCAGCAGCCGTCAGGGATCCCTAAACACTGAAGCTTTCTTT

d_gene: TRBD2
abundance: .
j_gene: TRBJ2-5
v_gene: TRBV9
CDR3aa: CASSVAGGDEETQYF
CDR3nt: TGTGCCAGCAGCGTAGCGGGGGGAGATGAAGAGACCCAGTACTTC

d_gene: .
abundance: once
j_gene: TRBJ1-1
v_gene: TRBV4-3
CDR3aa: CASSQVGAGDNTEAFF
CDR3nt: TGCGCCAGCAGCCAAGTCGGCGCAGGGGACAACACTGAAGCTTTCTTT

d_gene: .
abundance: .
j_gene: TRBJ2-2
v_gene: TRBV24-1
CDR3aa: CATTADTGELFF
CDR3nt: TGTGCCACAACGGCGGACACCGGGGAGCTGTTTTTT

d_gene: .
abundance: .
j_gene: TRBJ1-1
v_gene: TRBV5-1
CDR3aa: CASRAPDKQMNTEAFF
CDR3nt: TGCGCCAGCAGAGCTCCAGACAAACAAATGAACACTGAAGCTTTCTTT

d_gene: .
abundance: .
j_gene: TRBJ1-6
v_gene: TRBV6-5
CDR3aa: CASGYRTNSPLHF
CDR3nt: TGTGCCAGCGGGTACAGGACAAATTCACCCCTCCACTTT

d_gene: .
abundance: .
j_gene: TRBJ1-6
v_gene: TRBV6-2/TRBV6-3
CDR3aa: CASSPGGGGSPLHF
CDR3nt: TGTGCCAGCAGCCCGGGGGGGGGCGGATCACCCCTCCACTTT

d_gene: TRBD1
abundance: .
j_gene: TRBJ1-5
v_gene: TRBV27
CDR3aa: CASSQWTGGDNQPQHF
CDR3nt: TGTGCCAGCAGTCAGTGGACAGGGGGGGATAATCAGCCCCAGCATTTT

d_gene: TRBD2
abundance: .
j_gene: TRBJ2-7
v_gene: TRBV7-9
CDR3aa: CASSLFVAGESEQYF
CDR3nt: TGTGCCAGCAGCTTATTCGTAGCGGGGGAGAGCGAGCAGTACTTC

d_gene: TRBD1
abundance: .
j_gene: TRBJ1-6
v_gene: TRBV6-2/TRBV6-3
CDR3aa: CASSWWYPETGGGSPLHF
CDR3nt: TGTGCCAGCAGTTGGTGGTACCCCGAGACAGGGGGTGGATCACCCCTCCACTTT

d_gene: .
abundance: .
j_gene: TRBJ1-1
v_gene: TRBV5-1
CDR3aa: CASSFGRTGLNTEAFF
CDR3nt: TGCGCCAGCAGCTTCGGGCGTACAGGTCTCAACACTGAAGCTTTCTTT

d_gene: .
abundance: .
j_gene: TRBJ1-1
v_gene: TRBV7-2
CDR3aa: CASSFKGSTEAFF
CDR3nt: TGTGCCAGCAGCTTTAAAGGGAGCACTGAAGCTTTCTTT

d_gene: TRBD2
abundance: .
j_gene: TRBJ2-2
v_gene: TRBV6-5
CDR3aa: CASSRDYNTGELFF
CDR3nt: TGTGCCAGCAGCCGGGACTATAACACCGGGGAGCTGTTTTTT

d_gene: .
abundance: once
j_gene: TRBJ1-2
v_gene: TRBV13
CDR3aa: CASSLEGNYGYTF
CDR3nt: TGTGCCAGCAGCTTGGAGGGGAACTATGGCTACACCTTC

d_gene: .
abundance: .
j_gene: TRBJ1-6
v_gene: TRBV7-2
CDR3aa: CASSLGGKNSPLHF
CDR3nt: TGTGCCAGCAGCTTAGGAGGGAAAAATTCACCCCTCCACTTT

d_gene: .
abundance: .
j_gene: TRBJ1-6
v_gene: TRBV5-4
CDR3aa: CASSFGREPLHF
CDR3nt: TGTGCCAGCAGCTTTGGACGGGAACCCCTCCACTTT

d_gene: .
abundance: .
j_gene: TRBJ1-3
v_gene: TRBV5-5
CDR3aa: CASSFTGTMGGNTIYF
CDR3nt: TGTGCCAGCAGCTTCACAGGGACGATGGGTGGAAACACCATATATTTT

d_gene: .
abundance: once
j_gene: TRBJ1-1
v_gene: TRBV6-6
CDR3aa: CATHWGPNTEAFF
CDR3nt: TGTGCCACCCATTGGGGCCCGAACACTGAAGCTTTCTTT

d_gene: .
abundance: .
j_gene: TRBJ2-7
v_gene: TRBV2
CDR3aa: CASSENRAHEQYF
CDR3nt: TGTGCCAGCAGTGAAAACAGGGCCCACGAGCAGTACTTC

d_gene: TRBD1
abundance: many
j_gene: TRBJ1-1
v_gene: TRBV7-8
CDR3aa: CASSRSGTGTEAFF
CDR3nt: TGTGCCAGCAGCAGATCCGGGACAGGGACTGAAGCTTTCTTT

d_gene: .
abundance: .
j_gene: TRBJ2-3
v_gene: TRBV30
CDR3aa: CAWSPLTDTQYF
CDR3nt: TGTGCCTGGAGCCCCCTCACAGATACGCAGTATTTT

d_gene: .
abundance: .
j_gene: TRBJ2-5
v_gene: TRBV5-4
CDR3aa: CASSLQGGAHGGQETQYF
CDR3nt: TGTGCCAGCAGCCTACAAGGGGGCGCGCACGGAGGGCAAGAGACCCAGTACTTC

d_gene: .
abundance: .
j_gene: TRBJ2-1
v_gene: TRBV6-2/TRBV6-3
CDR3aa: CASSYPPGYNEQFF
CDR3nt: TGTGCCAGCAGTTACCCCCCCGGGTACAATGAGCAGTTCTTC

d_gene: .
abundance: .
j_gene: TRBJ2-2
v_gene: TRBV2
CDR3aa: CASKGTGAGELFF
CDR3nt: TGTGCCAGCAAGGGGACGGGGGCCGGGGAGCTGTTTTTT

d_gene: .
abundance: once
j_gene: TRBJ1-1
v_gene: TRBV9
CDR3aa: CASSVTGNTEAFF
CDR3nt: TGTGCCAGCAGCGTAACGGGGAACACTGAAGCTTTCTTT

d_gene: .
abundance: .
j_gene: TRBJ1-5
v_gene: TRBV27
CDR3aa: CANSSAGGQPQHF
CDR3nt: TGTGCCAACAGTTCGGCGGGGGGACAGCCCCAGCATTTT

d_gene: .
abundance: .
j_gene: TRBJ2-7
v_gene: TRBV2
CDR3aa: CASSPDYSSYEQYF
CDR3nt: TGTGCCAGCAGTCCTGACTATAGCTCCTACGAGCAGTACTTC

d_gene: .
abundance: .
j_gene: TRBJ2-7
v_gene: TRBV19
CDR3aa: CASSKSLRQVGPYEQYF
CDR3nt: TGTGCCAGTAGTAAAAGTTTGAGACAGGTCGGTCCCTACGAGCAGTACTTC

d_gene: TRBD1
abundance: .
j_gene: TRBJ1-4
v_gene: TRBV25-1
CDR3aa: CASSARQGIIEKLFF
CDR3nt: TGTGCCAGCAGTGCCCGACAGGGGATTATAGAAAAACTGTTTTTT